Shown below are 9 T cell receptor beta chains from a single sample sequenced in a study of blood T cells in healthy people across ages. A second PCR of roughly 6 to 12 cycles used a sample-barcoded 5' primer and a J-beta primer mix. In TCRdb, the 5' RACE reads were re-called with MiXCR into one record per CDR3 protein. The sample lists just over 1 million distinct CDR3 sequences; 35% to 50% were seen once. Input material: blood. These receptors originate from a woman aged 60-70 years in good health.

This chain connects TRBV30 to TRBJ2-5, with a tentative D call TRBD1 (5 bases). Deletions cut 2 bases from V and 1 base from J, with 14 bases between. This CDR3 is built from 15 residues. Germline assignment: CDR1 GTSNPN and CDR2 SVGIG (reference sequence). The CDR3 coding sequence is TGTGCCTGGAGTAACCTTCTAGGGGCCCAAGAGACCCAGTACTTC. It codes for CAWSNLLGAQETQYF.

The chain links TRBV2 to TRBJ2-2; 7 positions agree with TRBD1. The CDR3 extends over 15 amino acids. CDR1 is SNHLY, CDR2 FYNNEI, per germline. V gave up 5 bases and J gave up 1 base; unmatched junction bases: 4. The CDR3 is CASSRQGLNTGELFF. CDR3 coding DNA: TGTGCCAGCAGTCGACAGGGATTGAACACCGGGGAGCTGTTTTTT.

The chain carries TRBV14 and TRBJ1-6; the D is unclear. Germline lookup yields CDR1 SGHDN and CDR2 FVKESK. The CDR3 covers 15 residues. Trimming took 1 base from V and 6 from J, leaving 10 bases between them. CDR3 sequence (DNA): TGTGCCAGCAGCCAAGTGAGCGGATTTAATTCACCCCTCCACTTT. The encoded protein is CASSQVSGFNSPLHF.

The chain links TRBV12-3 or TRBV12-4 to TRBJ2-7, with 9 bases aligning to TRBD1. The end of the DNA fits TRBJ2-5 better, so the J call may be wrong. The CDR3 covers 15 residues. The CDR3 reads CASTSDRGSQETQYF. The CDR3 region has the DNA TGTGCCAGCACCTCGGACAGGGGATCCCAAGAGACCCAGTACTTC.

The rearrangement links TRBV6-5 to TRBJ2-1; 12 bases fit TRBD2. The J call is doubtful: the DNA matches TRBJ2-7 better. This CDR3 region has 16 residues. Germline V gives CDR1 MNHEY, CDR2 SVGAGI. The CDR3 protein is CASSYSTSGGYNEQYF. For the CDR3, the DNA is TGTGCCAGCAGTTATTCGACTAGCGGGGGCTACAATGAGCAGTACTTC.

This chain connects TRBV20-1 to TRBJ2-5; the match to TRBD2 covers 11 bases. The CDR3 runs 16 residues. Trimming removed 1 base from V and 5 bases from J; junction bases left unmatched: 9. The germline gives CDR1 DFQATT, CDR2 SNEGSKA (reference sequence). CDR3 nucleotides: TGCAGTGCTAGAGGTCTAGCGGGAGGAGTTGGGGAGACCCAGTACTTC. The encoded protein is CSARGLAGGVGETQYF.

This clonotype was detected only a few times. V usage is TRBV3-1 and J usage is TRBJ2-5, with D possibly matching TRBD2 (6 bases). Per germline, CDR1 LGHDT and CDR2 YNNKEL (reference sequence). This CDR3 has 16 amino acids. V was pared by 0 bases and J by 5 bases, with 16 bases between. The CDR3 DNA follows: TGTGCCAGCAGCCAAGATCATGGGGGGTCAGGGGAGACCCAGTACTTC. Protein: CASSQDHGGSGETQYF.

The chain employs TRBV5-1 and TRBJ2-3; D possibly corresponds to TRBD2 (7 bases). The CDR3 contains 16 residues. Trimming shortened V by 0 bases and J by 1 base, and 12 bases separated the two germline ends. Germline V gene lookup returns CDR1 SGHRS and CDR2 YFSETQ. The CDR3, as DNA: TGCGCCAGCAGCTTGGGCCGGGGGGCAGGCACAGATACGCAGTATTTT. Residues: CASSLGRGAGTDTQYF.

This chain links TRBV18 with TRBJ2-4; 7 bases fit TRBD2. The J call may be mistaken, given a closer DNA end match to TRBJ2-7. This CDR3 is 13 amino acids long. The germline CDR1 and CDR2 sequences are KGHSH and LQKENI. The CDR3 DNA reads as TGTGCCAGCTCACCTGCGGGAGTCGACGAGCAGTACTTC. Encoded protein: CASSPAGVDEQYF.